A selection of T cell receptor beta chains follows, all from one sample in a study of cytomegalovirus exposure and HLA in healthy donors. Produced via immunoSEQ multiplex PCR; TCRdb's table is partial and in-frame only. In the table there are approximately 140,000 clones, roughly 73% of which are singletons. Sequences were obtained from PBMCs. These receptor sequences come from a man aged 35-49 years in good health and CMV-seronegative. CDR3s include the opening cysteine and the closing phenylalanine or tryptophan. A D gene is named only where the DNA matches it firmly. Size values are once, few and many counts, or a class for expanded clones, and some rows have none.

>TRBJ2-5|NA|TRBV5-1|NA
TGCGCCAGCAGCTTCGGAACAGGGAGGGAGCAGTACTTC
CASSFGTGREQYF
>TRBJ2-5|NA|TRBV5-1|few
TGCGCCAGCAGACCGCCTTTGGGAGGAACAGAGACCCAGTACTTC
CASRPPLGGTETQYF
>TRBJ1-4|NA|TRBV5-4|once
TGTGCCAGCAGCCCGGACGGGGGAGGGGGATATAATGAAAAACTGTTTTTT
CASSPDGGGGYNEKLFF
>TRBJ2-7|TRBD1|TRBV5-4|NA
TGTGCCAGCACCTCACGGGGGACAGGGGACTACGAGCAGTACTTC
CASTSRGTGDYEQYF
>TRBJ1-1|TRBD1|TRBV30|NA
TGTGCCGGAGACAGGGGGACTGAAGCTTTCTTT
CAGDRGTEAFF
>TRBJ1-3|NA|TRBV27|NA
TGTGCCAGCAGTCCGTCAGGAGGGAACACCATATATTTT
CASSPSGGNTIYF
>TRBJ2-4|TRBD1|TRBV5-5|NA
TGTGCCAGCAGCTTAAGGGGGCAAGAAAACATTCAGTACTTC
CASSLRGQENIQYF
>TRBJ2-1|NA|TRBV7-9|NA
TGTGCCAGCATTCAGGGGTCCTACAATGAGCAGTTCTTC
CASIQGSYNEQFF
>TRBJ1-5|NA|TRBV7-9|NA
TGTGCCAGCAGCTTAACGGTGGGGGGGAATCAGCCCCAGCATTTT
CASSLTVGGNQPQHF
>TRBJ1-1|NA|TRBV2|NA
TGTGCCAGCATCTATTTCCCTGGCACTGAAGCTTTCTTT
CASIYFPGTEAFF
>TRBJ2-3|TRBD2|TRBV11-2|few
TGTGCCAGCAGCACAAAATGGGGGGGAAGCGGGAGCACAGATACGCAGTATTTT
CASSTKWGGSGSTDTQYF
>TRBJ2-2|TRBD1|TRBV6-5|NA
TGTGCCAGCAGTTTCCGGGACAGGGGGCGCGCCGGGGAGCTGTTTTTT
CASSFRDRGRAGELFF
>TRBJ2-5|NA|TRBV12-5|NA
TGTGCTAGTGGTTTGACTCAAGAGACCCAGTACTTC
CASGLTQETQYF
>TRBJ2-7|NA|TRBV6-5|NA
TGTGCCAGCAAGAGGAGCTCCTACGAGCAGTACTTC
CASKRSSYEQYF
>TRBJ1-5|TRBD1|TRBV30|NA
TGTGCCGCCGACGGACAGGTCGGAGGGCCCCAGCATTTT
CAADGQVGGPQHF
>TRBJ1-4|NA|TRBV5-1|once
TGCGCCAGCAGCTTGGAGGCCCTTCAGCGCGGAGAAAAACTGTTTTTT
CASSLEALQRGEKLFF
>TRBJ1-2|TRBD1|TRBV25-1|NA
TGTGCCAGCAGTGAATATAATAAGGGGGCGTTATCTGGCTACACCTTC
CASSEYNKGALSGYTF
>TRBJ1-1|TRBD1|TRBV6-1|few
TGTGCCAGCAGTGGACGGGACAGGACGAACACTGAAGCTTTCTTT
CASSGRDRTNTEAFF
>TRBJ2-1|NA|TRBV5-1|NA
TGCGCCAGCAGTAGAATGGCAGGGGAGAACAATGAGCAGTTCTTC
CASSRMAGENNEQFF
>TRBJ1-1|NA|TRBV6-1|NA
TGTGCCAGCAGTGACTCGGGGAGGAACACTGAGGCTTTCTTT
CASSDSGRNTEAFF
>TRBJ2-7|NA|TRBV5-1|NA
TGCGCCAGCAGCCCGACAGGTCCCTACGAGCAGTACTTC
CASSPTGPYEQYF
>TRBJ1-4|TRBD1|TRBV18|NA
TGTGCCAGCTCGCGACAGGGGACTAATGAAAAACTGTTTTTT
CASSRQGTNEKLFF
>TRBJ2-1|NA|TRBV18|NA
TGTGCCAGCTCACCACAGGGGGGGTCCAATGAGCAGTTCTTC
CASSPQGGSNEQFF
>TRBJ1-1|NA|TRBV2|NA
TGTGCCAGCGGAAGGGGCCACAGCACTGAAGCTTTCTTT
CASGRGHSTEAFF
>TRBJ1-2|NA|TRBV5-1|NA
TGCGCCAGCAGCTTGGTACAGACCCAGGGAGGCTACACCTTC
CASSLVQTQGGYTF
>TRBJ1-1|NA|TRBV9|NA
TGTGCCAGCAGCGGTGACAGAATGAACACTGAAGCTTTCTTT
CASSGDRMNTEAFF
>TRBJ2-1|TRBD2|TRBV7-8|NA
TGTGCCAGCAGCTTCCGATTGGGTAGCGGGGGGTACAATGAGCAGTTCTTC
CASSFRLGSGGYNEQFF
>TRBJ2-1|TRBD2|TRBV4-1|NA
TGCGCCAGCAGCCTCCTAGCGGGGGGGCGGGGTGAGCAGTTCTTC
CASSLLAGGRGEQFF
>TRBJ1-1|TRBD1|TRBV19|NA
TGTGCCACCGGAGACAGGGCCGGCACTGAAGCTTTCTTT
CATGDRAGTEAFF
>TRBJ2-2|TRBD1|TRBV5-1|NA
TGCGCCACCGGAGGACAGGGAAACACCGGGGAGCTGTTTTTT
CATGGQGNTGELFF
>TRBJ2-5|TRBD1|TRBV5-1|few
TGCGCCAGCAGCTTACAGGGGGCCGGTGAGACCCAGTACTTC
CASSLQGAGETQYF
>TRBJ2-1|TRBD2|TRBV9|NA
TGTGCCAGCAGCCCGGGGGGGGGTTGGAATGAGCAGTTCTTC
CASSPGGGWNEQFF
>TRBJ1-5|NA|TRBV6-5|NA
TGTGCCAGCAGTTACGGTTTGGGCGGGCAGCCCCAGCATTTT
CASSYGLGGQPQHF
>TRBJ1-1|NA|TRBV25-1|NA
TGTGCCAGCAGTGAATATCAGGGGCCGAACACTGAAGCTTTCTTT
CASSEYQGPNTEAFF
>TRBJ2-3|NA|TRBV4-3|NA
TGCGCCAGCAGCCAACGACTAGCAGATACGCAGTATTTT
CASSQRLADTQYF
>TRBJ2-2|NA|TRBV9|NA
TGTGCCAGCAGCCCTTCTCGGGGGGCGTCAACCGGGGAGCTGTTTTTT
CASSPSRGASTGELFF
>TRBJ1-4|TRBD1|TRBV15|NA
TGTGCCACCAGCAGAGATCTTGGGAGGGACAGGGTCAATGAAAAACTGTTTTTT
CATSRDLGRDRVNEKLFF
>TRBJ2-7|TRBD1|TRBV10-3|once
TGTGCCATCAGTGGAGCAGGCTGGACAGGAGTCTACGAGCAGTACTTC
CAISGAGWTGVYEQYF
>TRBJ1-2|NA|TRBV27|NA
TGTGCCAGCAGTTTTCCCGGGGAAGGCTACACCTTC
CASSFPGEGYTF
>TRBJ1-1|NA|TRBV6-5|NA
TGTGCCAGCAGACCGCTGAGGGCCGGGAACACTGAAGCTTTCTTT
CASRPLRAGNTEAFF
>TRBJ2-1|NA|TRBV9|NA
TGTGCCAGCGGGGGTAGTCGGGGGTCAAATGAGCAGTTCTTC
CASGGSRGSNEQFF
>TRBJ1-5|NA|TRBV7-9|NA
TGTGCCAGCAGCTCCTCGCGCGGGGCCATTGCTTATGGCAATCAGCCCCAGCATTTT
CASSSSRGAIAYGNQPQHF
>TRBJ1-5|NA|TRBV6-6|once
TGTGCCAGCAGTTACAGGACACAGAATAGCAATCAGCCCCAGCATTTT
CASSYRTQNSNQPQHF
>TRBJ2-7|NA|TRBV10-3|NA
TGTGCCATCAGTGATTGGCAAACCTCCTACGAGCAGTACTTC
CAISDWQTSYEQYF
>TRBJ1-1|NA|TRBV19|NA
TGTGCCAGTAGTGTCCCCGGGTTCAGTGAAGCTTTCTTT
CASSVPGFSEAFF
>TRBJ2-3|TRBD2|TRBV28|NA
TGTGCCAGCAGTCCCACTAGCGGGGGGCCGAGGGATACGCAGTATTTT
CASSPTSGGPRDTQYF
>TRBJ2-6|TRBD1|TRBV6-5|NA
TGTGCCAGCAGTAGACAGGGGGTGGGGGCCAACGTCCTGCCTTTC
CASSRQGVGANVLPF
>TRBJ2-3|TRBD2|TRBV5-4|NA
TGTGCCAGCAGCGCCCCTTTAGGTAGCGGGGGGGCCACAGATACGCAGTATTTT
CASSAPLGSGGATDTQYF
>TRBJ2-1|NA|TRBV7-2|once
TGTGCCAGCAGCCGCCAGGGCCCGGAGTTCTTC
CASSRQGPEFF
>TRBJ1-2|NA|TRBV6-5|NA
TGTGCCAGCAGTTCCCCGCGGCAGGGCTGGTATGGCTACACCTTC
CASSSPRQGWYGYTF
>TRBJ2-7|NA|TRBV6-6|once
TGTGCCAGCAGTCGACTAGGAGGTGACGAGCAGTACTTC
CASSRLGGDEQYF
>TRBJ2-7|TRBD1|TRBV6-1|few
TGTGCCAGCAGTGGAACGGGACAGGGATACGAGCAGTACTTC
CASSGTGQGYEQYF
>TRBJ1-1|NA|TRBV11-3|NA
TGTGCCAGCAGCTTTACAGGGAGCACTGAAGCTTTCTTT
CASSFTGSTEAFF
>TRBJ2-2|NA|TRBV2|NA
TGTGCCAGCAGTGGGCTAGCTGGATTCACCGGGGAGCTGTTTTTT
CASSGLAGFTGELFF
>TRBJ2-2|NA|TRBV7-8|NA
TGTGCCAGCAGCCCATTCGGGGGATCGAACACCGGGGAGCTGTTTTTT
CASSPFGGSNTGELFF
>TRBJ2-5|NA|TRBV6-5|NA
TGTGCCAGCATTGGACAGAAAGAGACCCAGTACTTC
CASIGQKETQYF
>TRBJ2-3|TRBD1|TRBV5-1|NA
TGCGCCAGCAGCACGCAGGGGGTTAGCACAGATACGCAGTATTTT
CASSTQGVSTDTQYF
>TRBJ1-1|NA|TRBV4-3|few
TGCGCCAGCAGCCAAGTGCCCGGTGAAGCTTTCTTT
CASSQVPGEAFF
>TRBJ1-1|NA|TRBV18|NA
TGTGCCAGCTCGGCTACCGGGACAAGGACGAACACTGAAGCTTTCTTT
CASSATGTRTNTEAFF